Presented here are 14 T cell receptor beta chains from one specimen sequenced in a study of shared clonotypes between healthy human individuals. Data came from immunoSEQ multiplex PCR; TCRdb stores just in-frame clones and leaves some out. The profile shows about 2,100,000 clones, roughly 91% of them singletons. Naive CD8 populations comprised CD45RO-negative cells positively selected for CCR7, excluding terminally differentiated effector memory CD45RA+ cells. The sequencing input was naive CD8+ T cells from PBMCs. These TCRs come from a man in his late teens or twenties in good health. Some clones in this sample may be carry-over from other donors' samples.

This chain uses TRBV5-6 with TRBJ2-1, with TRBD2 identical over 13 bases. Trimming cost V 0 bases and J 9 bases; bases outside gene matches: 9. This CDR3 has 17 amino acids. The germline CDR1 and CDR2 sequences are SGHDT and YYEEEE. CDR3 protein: CASSLGTSGSNRGEQFF. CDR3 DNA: TGTGCCAGCAGCTTGGGGACTAGCGGGAGTAATAGGGGTGAGCAGTTCTTC.

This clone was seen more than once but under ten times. This CDR3 is CASSFREDTEAFF. CDR3 bases: TGTGCCAGCAGCTTCAGGGAAGACACTGAAGCTTTCTTT. The rearrangement uses TRBV11-2 and TRBJ1-1; D is possibly TRBD1 (5 bases). Germline V gives CDR1 SGHAT, CDR2 FQNNGV. Trimming took off 3 bases at V and 3 bases at J, with 8 bases between the two ends. The CDR3 is made up of 13 amino acids.

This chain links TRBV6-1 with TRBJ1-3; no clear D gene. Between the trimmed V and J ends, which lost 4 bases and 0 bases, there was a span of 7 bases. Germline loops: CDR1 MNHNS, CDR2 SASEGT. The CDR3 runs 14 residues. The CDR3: CASSVEGSGNTIYF. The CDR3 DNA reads TGTGCCAGCAGTGTTGAGGGCTCTGGAAACACCATATATTTT.

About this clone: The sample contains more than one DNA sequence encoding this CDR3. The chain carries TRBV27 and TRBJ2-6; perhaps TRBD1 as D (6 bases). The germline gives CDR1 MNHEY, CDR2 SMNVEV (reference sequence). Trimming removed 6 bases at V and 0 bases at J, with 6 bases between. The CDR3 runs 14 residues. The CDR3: CASRGGSGANVLTF. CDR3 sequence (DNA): TGTGCCAGCAGAGGGGGCTCTGGGGCCAACGTCCTGACTTTC.

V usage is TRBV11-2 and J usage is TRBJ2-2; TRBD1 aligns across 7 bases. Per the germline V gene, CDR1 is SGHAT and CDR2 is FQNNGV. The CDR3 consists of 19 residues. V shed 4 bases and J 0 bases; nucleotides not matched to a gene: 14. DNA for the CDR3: TGTGCCAGCAGCTCGGGACAGCGGATTACGTTTGCGAACACCGGGGAGCTGTTTTTT. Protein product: CASSSGQRITFANTGELFF.

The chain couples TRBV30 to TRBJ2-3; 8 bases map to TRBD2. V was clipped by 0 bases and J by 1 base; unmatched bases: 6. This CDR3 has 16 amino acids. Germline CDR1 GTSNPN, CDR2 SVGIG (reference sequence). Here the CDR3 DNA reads TGTGCCTGGAGTGTAAGGGTAGCGGGACGCACAGATACGCAGTATTTT. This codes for CAWSVRVAGRTDTQYF.

For the CDR3, the DNA is TGTGCCAGCGGGATAAATGATTGGCAGTTCTTC. This codes for CASGINDWQFF. The chain has TRBV7-9 and TRBJ2-1; D unresolved. This CDR3 contains 11 residues. V lost 8 bases to trimming and J lost 12 bases, with 14 bases between them. Germline V gene data show CDR1 as SEHNR and CDR2 as FQNEAQ (reference sequence).

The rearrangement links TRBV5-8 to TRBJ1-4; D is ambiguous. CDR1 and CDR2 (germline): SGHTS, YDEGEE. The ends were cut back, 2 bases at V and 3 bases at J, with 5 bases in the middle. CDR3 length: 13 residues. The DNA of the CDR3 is TGTGCCAGCAGCTTTGACGCTAATGAAAAACTGTTTTTT. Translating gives CASSFDANEKLFF.

This CDR3 is CAISESSSGRKERETQYF. The CDR3 nucleotides are TGTGCCATCAGTGAGTCCTCTAGCGGGAGGAAGGAGCGAGAGACCCAGTACTTC. This rearrangement joins TRBV10-3 to TRBJ2-5; TRBD2 aligns across 11 bases. Germline loops: CDR1 ENHRY, CDR2 SYGVKD. Trimming removed 0 bases from V and 4 bases from J; junction bases left unmatched: 10. The CDR3 consists of 18 residues.

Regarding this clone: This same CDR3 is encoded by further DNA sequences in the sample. The CDR3 sequence: CSVDGGSSYEQYF. CDR3 DNA sequence: TGCAGCGTTGATGGGGGGAGCTCCTACGAGCAGTACTTC. The rearrangement joins TRBV29-1 to TRBJ2-7; possibly TRBD2 for D (6 bases). The V gene lost 3 bases and the J gene lost 0 bases, with 9 bases spanning the gap. This CDR3 has 13 amino acids. Germline CDR1 and CDR2: SQVTM and ANQGSEA.

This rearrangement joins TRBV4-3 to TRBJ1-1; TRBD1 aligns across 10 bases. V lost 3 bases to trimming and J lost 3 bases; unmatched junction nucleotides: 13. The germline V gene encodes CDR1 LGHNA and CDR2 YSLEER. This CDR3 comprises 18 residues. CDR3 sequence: CASSHLKGLGTGDTEAFF. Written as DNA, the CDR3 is TGCGCCAGCAGCCATCTTAAGGGCCTTGGGACAGGGGACACTGAAGCTTTCTTT.

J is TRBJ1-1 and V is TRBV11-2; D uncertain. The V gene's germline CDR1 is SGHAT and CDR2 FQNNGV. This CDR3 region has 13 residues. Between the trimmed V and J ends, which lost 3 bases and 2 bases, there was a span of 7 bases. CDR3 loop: CASSFPDNTEAFF. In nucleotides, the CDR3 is TGTGCCAGCAGCTTTCCGGATAACACTGAAGCTTTCTTT.

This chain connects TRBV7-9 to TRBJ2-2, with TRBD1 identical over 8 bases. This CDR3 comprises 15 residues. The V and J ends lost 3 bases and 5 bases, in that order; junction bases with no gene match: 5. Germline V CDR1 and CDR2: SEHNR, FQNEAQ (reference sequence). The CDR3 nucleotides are TGTGCCAGCAGCTTTACACAGGGGGAAACCGGGGAGCTGTTTTTT. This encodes CASSFTQGETGELFF.

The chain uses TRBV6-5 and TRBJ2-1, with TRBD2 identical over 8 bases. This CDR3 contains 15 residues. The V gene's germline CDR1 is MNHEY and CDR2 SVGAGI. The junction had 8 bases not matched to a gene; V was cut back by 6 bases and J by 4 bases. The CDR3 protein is CASSVSGGVYNEQFF. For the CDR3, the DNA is TGTGCCAGCAGCGTAAGCGGGGGTGTATACAATGAGCAGTTCTTC.